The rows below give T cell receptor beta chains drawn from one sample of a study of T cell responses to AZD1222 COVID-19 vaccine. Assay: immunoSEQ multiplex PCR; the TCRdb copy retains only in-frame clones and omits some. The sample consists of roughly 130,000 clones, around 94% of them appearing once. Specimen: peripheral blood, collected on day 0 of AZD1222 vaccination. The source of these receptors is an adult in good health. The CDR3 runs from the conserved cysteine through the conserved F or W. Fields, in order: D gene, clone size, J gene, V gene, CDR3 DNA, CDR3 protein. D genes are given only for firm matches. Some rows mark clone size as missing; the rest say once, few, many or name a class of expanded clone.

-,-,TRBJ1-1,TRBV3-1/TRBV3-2,TGTGCCAGCAGCTACCGGGCCGGGGGGGCTGAAGCTTTCTTT,CASSYRAGGAEAFF
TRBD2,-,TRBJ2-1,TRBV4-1,TGCGCCAGCAGCCCCATAGCGGGAGGGGGAAATGAGCAGTTCTTC,CASSPIAGGGNEQFF
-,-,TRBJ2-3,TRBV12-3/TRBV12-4,TGTGCCAGCAGTTCCCACCTGCGGAGGCAGTATTTT,CASSSHLRRQYF
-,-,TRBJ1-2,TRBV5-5,TGTGCCAGCAGCTCACAAGTGGTCCATAACTATGGCTACACCTTC,CASSSQVVHNYGYTF
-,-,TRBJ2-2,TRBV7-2,TGTGCCAGCAGCTTAGAAGGGGCGGCCACCGGGGAGCTGTTTTTT,CASSLEGAATGELFF
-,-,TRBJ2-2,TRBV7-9,TGTGCCAGCACGACTAGATCGGGACCCTCCCCCGGGGAGCTGTTTTTT,CASTTRSGPSPGELFF
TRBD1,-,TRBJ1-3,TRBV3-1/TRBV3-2,TGTGCCAGCAGCCAGGGACAGTTTTCTAGCGGCACCATATATTTT,CASSQGQFSSGTIYF
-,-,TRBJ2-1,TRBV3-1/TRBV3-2,TGTGCCAGCAGCCAAGCTTCGGCAGGGAGACGGTATGAGCAGTTCTTC,CASSQASAGRRYEQFF
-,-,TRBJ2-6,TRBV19,TGTGCCAGTCTTAATCCGGGACACCCTTCCGGGGCCAACGTCCTGACTTTC,CASLNPGHPSGANVLTF
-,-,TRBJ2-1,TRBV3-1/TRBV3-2,TGTGCCAGCAGCCAGGCCCTGGGGGGCGTAAATGAGCAGTTCTTC,CASSQALGGVNEQFF
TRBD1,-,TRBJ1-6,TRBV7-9,TGTGCCAGCAGCTTAGTTCAGTATCGGACAGGGAGAAATTCACCCCTCCACTTT,CASSLVQYRTGRNSPLHF
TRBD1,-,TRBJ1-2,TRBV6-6,TGTGCCAGCAGTTCTCGGACAGGGAACCCCTATGGCTACACCTTC,CASSSRTGNPYGYTF
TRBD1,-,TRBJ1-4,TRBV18,TGTGCCAGCTCACCCCGTGGGACAGGGGAAGAAAAACTGTTTTTT,CASSPRGTGEEKLFF
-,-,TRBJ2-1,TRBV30,TGTGCCTGGAGTGTAGGTCTAGCGCTTAACAATGAGCAGTTCTTC,CAWSVGLALNNEQFF
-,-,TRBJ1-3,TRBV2,TGTGCCAGCAGTGCTCTGGGGACGGCTGGAAACACCATATATTTT,CASSALGTAGNTIYF
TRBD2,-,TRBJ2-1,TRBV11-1,TGTGCCGCCTCCCCCTTAGCGGGTCCTGGCGGTGAGCAGTTCTTC,CAASPLAGPGGEQFF
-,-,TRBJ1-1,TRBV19,TGTGCCAGTAGGCCGACAACGGGAGAGGGAGCTTTCTTT,CASRPTTGEGAFF
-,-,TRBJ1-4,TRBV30,TGTGCCTGGAGTAACAGGGATTTCGGAAAACTGTTTTTT,CAWSNRDFGKLFF
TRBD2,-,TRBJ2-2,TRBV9,TGTGCCAGCAGCGTAGGCCCTAGCGGGATCGACCCCAACACCGGGGAGCTGTTTTTT,CASSVGPSGIDPNTGELFF
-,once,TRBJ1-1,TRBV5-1,TGCGCCAGCAGCTTGGCCAGGGGCGGCACTGAAGCTTTCTTT,CASSLARGGTEAFF
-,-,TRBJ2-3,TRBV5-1,TGCGCCAGCAGCTTGGTAGGGACCGACCGAGATACGCAGTATTTT,CASSLVGTDRDTQYF
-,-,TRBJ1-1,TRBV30,TGTGCCTCCGCCAAATGGGCGGGAGTTGACACTGAAGCTTTCTTT,CASAKWAGVDTEAFF
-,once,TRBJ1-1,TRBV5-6,TGTGCCAGCAGCCCCCAGGGAGCTTGGGACACTGAAGCTTTCTTT,CASSPQGAWDTEAFF
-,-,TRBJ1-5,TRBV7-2,TGTGCCAGCAGTTATAGGGAGCTTAGCAATCAGCCCCAGCATTTT,CASSYRELSNQPQHF
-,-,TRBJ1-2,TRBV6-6,TGTGCCAGCAGTCCCGGGGCAAACTATGGCTACACCTTC,CASSPGANYGYTF
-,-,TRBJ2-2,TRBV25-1,TGTGCCAGCAGTGATACGGGAACGAACACCGGGGAGCTGTTTTTT,CASSDTGTNTGELFF
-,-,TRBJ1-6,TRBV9,TGTGCCAGCAGCGTAAGTGGGTCCTACTCACCCCTCCACTTT,CASSVSGSYSPLHF
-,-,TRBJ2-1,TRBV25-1,TGTGCCAGCAGCGATCCCCCCCTAGTGGGCGAGCAGTTCTTC,CASSDPPLVGEQFF
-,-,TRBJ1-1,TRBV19,TGTGCCAGTAGTCTCCTCGGCAGGGAAGGGGAGGAGAGGACTTTCTTT,CASSLLGREGEERTFF
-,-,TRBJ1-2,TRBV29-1,TGCAGCGTTGAAGAGTTCAGGGAAGGTGGCTACACCTTC,CSVEEFREGGYTF
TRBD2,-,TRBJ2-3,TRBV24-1,TGTGCCACCAGTGAGGGGCGGACTAGCGGGGGGTCGGATACGCAGTATTTT,CATSEGRTSGGSDTQYF
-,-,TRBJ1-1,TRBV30,TGTGCCTGGTCTATTGGGGGCGGCACTGAAGCTTTCTTT,CAWSIGGGTEAFF
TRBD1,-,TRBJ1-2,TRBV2,TGTGCCAGCAGTACTCGCCCCGACAGGGACTACACCTTC,CASSTRPDRDYTF